A selection of T cell receptor beta chains follows, all from one sample in a study of T cell responses to AZD1222 COVID-19 vaccine. Assay: immunoSEQ multiplex PCR; the TCRdb copy retains only in-frame clones and omits some. The sample lists around 190,000 clones, 88% occurring once. Material: peripheral blood, obtained on day 0 of AZD1222 vaccination. The receptors here all came from an adult in good health. Each CDR3 is given with its conserved first and last residue. D genes are given only for firm matches. Clone size, where shown, is once, few, many, or a class for clones that have expanded.

V	size	D	J	CDR3	DNA
TRBV28	.	.	TRBJ1-2	CASSQVYGYTF	TGTGCCAGCAGTCAGGTCTATGGCTACACCTTC
TRBV5-1	.	.	TRBJ2-3	CASSLYRRSDTQYF	TGCGCCAGCAGCTTGTACAGGAGGTCAGATACGCAGTATTTT
TRBV11-2	.	.	TRBJ2-5	CASTPRGGGETQYF	TGTGCCAGCACCCCAAGGGGGGGCGGGGAGACCCAGTACTTC
TRBV28	few	.	TRBJ1-1	CASSISQRNTEAFF	TGTGCCAGCAGTATCTCGCAGAGGAACACTGAAGCTTTCTTT
TRBV15	once	TRBD1	TRBJ1-2	CATSRDGTGVYGYTF	TGTGCCACCAGCAGAGATGGGACAGGGGTGTATGGCTACACCTTC
TRBV14	.	.	TRBJ1-5	CASTYRGYQPQHF	TGTGCCAGCACGTACAGAGGGTATCAGCCCCAGCATTTT
TRBV19	once	TRBD2	TRBJ2-1	CASSAAGGTHEQFF	TGTGCCAGTAGCGCAGCGGGGGGTACACATGAGCAGTTCTTC
TRBV9	few	TRBD1	TRBJ2-3	CASSPGQGIRDTQYF	TGTGCCAGCAGCCCGGGACAGGGAATTAGGGATACGCAGTATTTT
TRBV7-6	once	.	TRBJ2-5	CASSPGTGFGQETQYF	TGTGCCAGCAGCCCAGGGACGGGTTTTGGCCAAGAGACCCAGTACTTC
TRBV10-1	.	TRBD2	TRBJ2-2	CASRGGTTGELFF	TGCGCCAGCAGGGGGGGGACCACCGGGGAGCTGTTTTTT
TRBV24-1	.	TRBD2	TRBJ2-3	CATSDPSGSGTDTQYF	TGTGCCACCAGTGATCCTAGCGGGAGCGGTACAGATACGCAGTATTTT
TRBV20-1	.	.	TRBJ1-2	CSASPLAGYTF	TGCAGTGCTAGTCCCTTAGCAGGCTACACCTTC
TRBV27	once	.	TRBJ1-6	CASSSPSSYNSPLHF	TGTGCCAGCAGCAGCCCGAGCTCCTATAATTCACCCCTCCACTTT
TRBV7-8	.	.	TRBJ2-2	CASSLDTGELFF	TGTGCCAGCAGCTTAGACACCGGGGAGCTGTTTTTT
TRBV6-5	.	.	TRBJ1-2	CASTPDRTGYTF	TGTGCCAGCACCCCGGACCGAACAGGCTACACCTTC
TRBV3-1/TRBV3-2	.	TRBD1	TRBJ1-5	CASSLQGINQPQHF	TGTGCCAGCAGTCTACAGGGGATCAATCAGCCCCAGCATTTT
TRBV30	.	.	TRBJ2-7	CACSPHRVTAHEQYF	TGTGCCTGTTCTCCCCACCGGGTCACTGCCCACGAGCAGTACTTC
TRBV4-1	.	.	TRBJ2-3	CASSRRRADTQYF	TGCGCCAGCAGCAGAAGGCGGGCAGATACGCAGTATTTT
TRBV7-2	.	TRBD2	TRBJ2-1	CASSLEAGLFNEQFF	TGTGCCAGCAGCTTGGAAGCGGGACTCTTCAATGAGCAGTTCTTC
TRBV7-3	.	TRBD2	TRBJ2-5	CASSPGRDETQYF	TGTGCCAGCAGCCCCGGGAGGGATGAGACCCAGTACTTC
TRBV7-2	.	.	TRBJ2-1	CASSYPSSYNEQFF	TGTGCCAGCAGCTATCCTAGCTCCTACAATGAGCAGTTCTTC
TRBV28	.	TRBD1	TRBJ1-1	CASTRQGMNTEAFF	TGTGCCAGCACTCGACAGGGGATGAACACTGAAGCTTTCTTT
TRBV5-5	.	.	TRBJ2-7	CASSLDGGLSYEQYF	TGTGCCAGCAGCTTGGATGGGGGATTGAGCTACGAGCAGTACTTC
TRBV28	.	.	TRBJ1-1	CASSSEFYTEAFF	TGTGCCAGCAGCTCCGAGTTTTACACTGAAGCTTTCTTT
TRBV28	.	.	TRBJ1-4	CASSTRGLAYEKLFF	TGTGCCAGCAGTACCCGGGGCCTGGCGTATGAAAAACTGTTTTTT
TRBV4-1	.	.	TRBJ2-3	CASSQAGASLPDTQYF	TGCGCCAGCAGCCAAGCCGGGGCAAGTCTTCCAGATACGCAGTATTTT
TRBV28	.	TRBD1	TRBJ2-5	CASSLIGTGLWETQYF	TGTGCCAGCAGTTTAATCGGGACAGGGCTGTGGGAGACCCAGTACTTC
TRBV7-8	.	.	TRBJ2-7	CASTPRDNRDEQYF	TGTGCCAGCACCCCCCGCGACAACCGCGACGAGCAGTACTTC
TRBV3-1/TRBV3-2	.	.	TRBJ2-7	CASSQVGYEQYF	TGTGCCAGCAGCCAAGTCGGCTACGAGCAGTACTTC
TRBV6-2/TRBV6-3	.	TRBD1	TRBJ1-5	CASSYFQGASNQPQHF	TGTGCCAGCAGTTACTTCCAGGGGGCTAGCAATCAGCCCCAGCATTTT
TRBV7-2	few	.	TRBJ1-2	CASSGGGIYGYTF	TGTGCCAGCAGCGGGGGTGGCATCTATGGCTACACCTTC
TRBV7-2	few	.	TRBJ1-1	CASSLVGSYTEAFF	TGTGCCAGCAGCTTAGTAGGGTCGTACACTGAAGCTTTCTTT
TRBV14	.	TRBD2	TRBJ2-3	CASSQRAGGLDTQYF	TGTGCCAGCAGCCAACGAGCGGGGGGGCTTGATACGCAGTATTTT
TRBV4-3	.	.	TRBJ2-1	CASSQGTSNSYNEQFF	TGCGCCAGCAGCCAGGGGACCTCTAACTCCTACAATGAGCAGTTCTTC
TRBV12-3/TRBV12-4	.	TRBD1	TRBJ1-4	CASSSDRERGFF	TGTGCCAGCAGTTCAGACAGGGAACGTGGGTTTTTT
TRBV2	.	TRBD2	TRBJ2-1	CASIGTSGVNEQFF	TGTGCCAGCATAGGGACTAGCGGGGTGAATGAGCAGTTCTTC
TRBV7-9	once	TRBD1	TRBJ2-2	CASSGQEYTGELFF	TGTGCCAGCTCAGGACAGGAGTACACCGGGGAGCTGTTTTTT
TRBV27	.	TRBD1	TRBJ1-6	CASSLYRTGVYSPLHF	TGTGCCAGCAGTCTCTACCGGACAGGGGTATATTCACCCCTCCACTTT
TRBV9	few	TRBD2	TRBJ2-1	CASSSTSGRNEQFF	TGTGCCAGCAGCTCAACTAGCGGGAGGAATGAGCAGTTCTTC
TRBV2	.	.	TRBJ1-1	CASSEGGAFF	TGTGCCAGCAGTGAAGGAGGGGCTTTCTTT
TRBV27	.	TRBD2	TRBJ2-7	CASSFSRLAGAYEQYF	TGTGCCAGCAGTTTCTCCAGACTAGCGGGAGCCTACGAGCAGTACTTC
TRBV29-1	once	TRBD2	TRBJ2-4	CSVDGTSGTKNIQYF	TGCAGCGTGGACGGGACTAGCGGGACCAAAAACATTCAGTACTTC
TRBV2	.	TRBD2	TRBJ2-5	CASSPWTSGEGAQYF	TGTGCCAGCAGTCCCTGGACTAGCGGCGAGGGGGCCCAGTACTTC
TRBV5-1	few	.	TRBJ2-7	CASSLSGASYEQYF	TGCGCCAGCAGCTTGTCAGGGGCCAGTTACGAGCAGTACTTC
TRBV7-2	.	.	TRBJ1-3	CASSLRRGNTIYF	TGTGCCAGCAGCCTTAGGAGGGGAAACACCATATATTTT
TRBV5-4	.	.	TRBJ2-1	CASSLALINEQFF	TGTGCCAGCAGCTTGGCCCTTATCAATGAGCAGTTCTTC
TRBV30	.	.	TRBJ2-2	CAWSVNTGELFF	TGTGCCTGGAGTGTTAACACCGGGGAGCTGTTTTTT
TRBV7-2	.	.	TRBJ1-1	CASSHQGFRTEAFF	TGTGCCAGCAGTCATCAGGGATTTCGGACTGAAGCTTTCTTT
TRBV28	.	.	TRBJ2-7	CASRPQHGTWGEQYF	TGTGCCAGCAGACCCCAACATGGCACCTGGGGGGAGCAGTACTTC
TRBV5-8	once	TRBD1	TRBJ2-7	CASSLNRGTYEQYF	TGTGCCAGCAGCTTAAACAGGGGCACCTACGAGCAGTACTTC
TRBV6-5	.	.	TRBJ2-7	CASSLGTRELYF	TGTGCCAGCAGTTTAGGGACTCGGGAGCTATACTTC
TRBV2	.	.	TRBJ2-2	CASNVLRAGELFF	TGTGCCAGCAACGTGCTTAGGGCCGGGGAGCTGTTTTTT
TRBV7-8	.	TRBD1	TRBJ1-1	CASSPVQGGAFF	TGTGCCAGCAGCCCCGTCCAGGGGGGAGCTTTCTTT
TRBV11-3	.	.	TRBJ2-3	CASSWGADTQYF	TGTGCCAGCAGCTGGGGTGCCGATACGCAGTATTTT
TRBV7-3	.	.	TRBJ1-6	CASSLGPASSYNSPLHF	TGTGCCAGCAGCTTAGGGCCGGCTAGCTCCTATAATTCACCCCTCCACTTT
TRBV9	.	.	TRBJ1-1	CASSPQGMNTEAFF	TGTGCCAGCAGCCCCCAGGGTATGAACACTGAAGCTTTCTTT
TRBV24-1	.	TRBD1	TRBJ1-2	CATSDLQGAYGYTF	TGTGCCACCAGTGATTTGCAGGGGGCCTATGGCTACACCTTC
TRBV7-9	.	.	TRBJ2-7	CASSDNREGFVEQYF	TGTGCCAGCAGCGACAACAGGGAGGGTTTCGTCGAGCAGTACTTC
TRBV5-4	.	.	TRBJ2-1	CASSDAGGGSYNEQFF	TGTGCCAGCAGCGACGCTGGAGGGGGGTCCTACAATGAGCAGTTCTTC